Below, one T cell receptor beta chain is given with its context. Antigen unknown. Trimming removed 5 bases from V and 1 base from J, with 16 bases in between. The CDR3 covers 16 residues. The germline V gene has CDR1 SEHNR and CDR2 FQNEAQ (reference sequence). The CD4+ fraction was divided into a CD45RA+ naive subset and a CD45RA-negative memory subset. This entry comes from a study of shared clonotypes between healthy human individuals. Study-wide results and limits: Only blood samples were collected, and tissue repertoires likely differ.

Only in-frame clones appear in the TCRdb table, and some are missing; sequencing was by immunoSEQ multiplex PCR. The sample shows over a million clones, about four fifths of them seen only once. The sequence was collected from a man younger than 35 in good health. Some clones in this sample may be carry-over from other donors' samples. The chain recombines TRBV7-9 with TRBJ2-3, with no clear D. Specimen: memory CD4+ T cells from PBMCs. Subset of the sample: CD45RA-negative fraction. CDR3 amino acids: CASSPPPAGGTDTQYF. The DNA of the CDR3 is TGTGCCAGCAGCCCTCCCCCGGCAGGTGGCACAGATACGCAGTATTTT.